The source of this T cell receptor (beta chain) is a study of shared clonotypes between healthy human individuals. Study overall: Per-donor plates numbered three CD4 naive, three CD4 memory, two CD8 naive and one CD8 memory. Broader study findings: The study found lower generation probabilities in non-shared clonotypes than in those shared by all four donors.

The authors distributed each subset's genomic DNA evenly over several immunoSEQ plates. Method: immunoSEQ multiplex PCR; TCRdb's copy keeps in-frame clones and lacks some. This sample yields under 2.5 million clones, of which less than 95% are seen a single time; approximately 0.39% belongs to the top ten. The CDR3 contains 17 residues. V lost 0 bases to trimming and J lost 3 bases, with 16 bases between them. The germline V gene encodes CDR1 SGDLS and CDR2 YYNGEE. Regarding this clone: Its antigen is not identified.

This rearrangement joins TRBV9 to TRBJ2-1; unclear D gene. Sequencing used naive CD4+ T cells from PBMCs. The subset: CD45RA+ positively selected. The clonotype originates from a man younger than 35 in good health. Some clones in this sample may be carry-over from other donors' samples. The CDR3 sequence is CASSVAASRSGYNEQFF. The CDR3 nucleotides read TGTGCCAGCAGCGTAGCTGCCAGCCGGTCAGGCTACAATGAGCAGTTCTTC.